A selection of T cell receptor beta chains follows, all from one sample in a study of regulatory T cells in long-lasting Graves disease. TCRdb reprocessed the multiplex PCR reads via MiXCR and lists one record per CDR3 protein. There are roughly 610,000 distinct CDR3 sequences in the sample; 16% occur only once, and 18% lies in the top ten. The sample also formed part of further work on T cells in Graves' hyperthyroidism and ophthalmopathy.

The sample consisted of peripheral blood mononuclear cells (PBMCs), taken at new diagnosis, from a patient treated with antithyroid drugs. These receptors all come from a woman aged 25 to 39 with Graves disease. Each CDR3 is given with its conserved first and last residue. D genes are given only for firm matches. Where a row states a size, it is once, few, many or the class of an expanded clone; other rows omit it.

clone size	J gene	CDR3 length	D gene	V gene	CDR3 protein	CDR3 DNA
many	TRBJ1-4	16	NA	TRBV10-3	CAISGTSQGGWEKLFF	TGTGCCATCAGCGGGACTTCCCAAGGTGGTTGGGAAAAACTGTTTTTT
few	TRBJ2-7	15	TRBD2	TRBV7-2	CASSSPGTSFYEQYF	TGTGCCAGCAGCTCCCCCGGGACTAGCTTCTACGAGCAGTACTTC
many	TRBJ1-2	12	NA	TRBV2	CAIRDNNYGYTF	TGTGCCATCCGGGACAATAACTATGGCTACACCTTC
many	TRBJ2-2	14	NA	TRBV19	CASSTVPGPGELFF	TGTGCCAGTAGTACGGTACCGGGACCCGGGGAGCTGTTTTTT
NA	TRBJ1-2	15	NA	TRBV5-1	CASSLGPGGNYGYTF	TGCGCCAGCAGCTTGGGACCCGGGGGGAACTATGGCTACACCTTC
few	TRBJ2-7	16	TRBD2	TRBV19	CASSFGTSGRAQEQYF	TGTGCCAGTAGTTTCGGAACTAGCGGGAGGGCCCAAGAGCAGTACTTC
many	TRBJ2-7	16	TRBD2	TRBV27	CASSSPSGSAPYEQYF	TGTGCCAGCAGTTCCCCGAGCGGGAGTGCCCCCTACGAGCAGTACTTC
few	TRBJ2-1	12	NA	TRBV5-1	CASRGAANEQFF	TGCGCCAGCAGGGGAGCGGCCAATGAGCAGTTCTTC
few	TRBJ2-7	15	NA	TRBV28	CASSSHGALLYEQYF	TGTGCCAGCAGTTCGCACGGGGCGCTACTCTACGAGCAGTACTTC
few	TRBJ1-1	13	NA	TRBV19	CASSISGATEAFF	TGTGCCAGTAGTATTTCCGGGGCCACTGAAGCTTTCTTT
many	TRBJ1-1	15	NA	TRBV30	CAWRRQGLQNTEAFF	TGTGCCTGGAGACGCCAGGGACTGCAAAACACTGAAGCTTTCTTT
few	TRBJ1-2	12	NA	TRBV30	CAWKGQVHGYTF	TGTGCCTGGAAGGGCCAGGTCCATGGCTACACCTTC
few	TRBJ2-3	14	NA	TRBV20-1	CSARVVWQTDTQYF	TGCAGTGCTAGAGTAGTATGGCAAACAGATACGCAGTATTTT
few	TRBJ2-7	17	TRBD1	TRBV15	CATSSPPSSGQTYEQYF	TGTGCCACCAGCAGCCCCCCCAGTTCGGGACAGACTTACGAGCAGTACTTC
NA	TRBJ2-6	15	TRBD1	TRBV7-9	CASTPTGSGANVLTF	TGTGCCAGTACCCCGACAGGGTCTGGGGCCAACGTCCTGACTTTC
few	TRBJ1-2	15	NA	TRBV5-6	CASILWGRMNYGYTF	TGTGCCAGCATTTTGTGGGGACGGATGAACTATGGCTACACCTTC
NA	TRBJ2-5	15	TRBD1	TRBV20-1	CSARGTGGLSETQYF	TGCAGTGCTAGAGGGACAGGGGGCCTATCGGAGACCCAGTACTTC
many	TRBJ2-7	13	NA	TRBV7-2	CASSLDNYLEQYF	TGTGCCAGCAGCTTAGATAACTATCTCGAGCAGTACTTC
many	TRBJ2-2	16	NA	TRBV27	CASSLEGGASTGELFF	TGTGCCAGCAGTTTAGAGGGGGGCGCATCGACCGGGGAGCTGTTTTTT
few	TRBJ2-7	15	NA	TRBV4-2	CASSQDGGSHYEQYF	TGTGCCAGCAGCCAAGATGGGGGGAGCCACTACGAGCAGTACTTC
once	TRBJ2-4	14	NA	TRBV24-1	CATRVGGGKNIQYF	TGTGCCACCAGAGTCGGGGGCGGCAAAAACATTCAGTACTTC
many	TRBJ2-5	14	NA	TRBV12-3/TRBV12-4	CASSLGLAQETQYF	TGTGCCAGCAGTTTAGGGCTAGCGCAAGAGACCCAGTACTTC
many	TRBJ1-5	16	TRBD1	TRBV7-2	CASSEIQGAAGQPQHF	TGTGCCAGCAGCGAAATACAGGGGGCCGCGGGTCAGCCCCAGCATTTT
NA	TRBJ2-7	14	NA	TRBV29-1	CSVEDVDIVHEQYF	TGCAGCGTTGAAGATGTGGACATCGTCCACGAGCAGTACTTC
NA	TRBJ2-5	13	NA	TRBV7-9	CASSSARVETQYF	TGTGCCAGCAGCTCGGCTAGGGTAGAGACCCAGTACTTC
few	TRBJ1-5	14	NA	TRBV3-1	CASSQEAGRQPQHF	TGTGCCAGCAGCCAAGAGGCAGGGCGGCAGCCCCAGCATTTT
NA	TRBJ1-4	15	TRBD1	TRBV13	CASSPWGTGDEKLFF	TGTGCCAGCAGCCCCTGGGGGACAGGGGATGAAAAACTGTTTTTT
many	TRBJ2-1	14	NA	TRBV7-3	CASSLVGRDNEQFF	TGTGCCAGCAGCTTAGTAGGGCGGGACAATGAGCAGTTCTTC
many	TRBJ1-2	16	TRBD1	TRBV7-8	CASSTKRQGDNYGYTF	TGTGCCAGCAGCACAAAACGACAGGGTGATAACTATGGCTACACCTTC
NA	TRBJ2-7	15	TRBD2	TRBV7-2	CASSLGNSGVYEQYF	TGTGCCAGCAGCTTAGGGAATAGCGGGGTTTACGAGCAGTACTTC
many	TRBJ2-1	18	TRBD2	TRBV7-8	CASIPPVGAGVAYNEQFF	TGTGCCAGCATCCCCCCCGTAGGTGCGGGAGTGGCCTACAATGAGCAGTTCTTC
few	TRBJ2-3	17	TRBD2	TRBV10-2	CASSDSRLAGNTDTQYF	TGCGCCAGCAGTGATTCTAGACTAGCGGGAAACACAGATACGCAGTATTTT
NA	TRBJ2-1	15	NA	TRBV30	CAWSSLVSREDEQFF	TGTGCCTGGAGTTCCCTAGTGTCGCGGGAAGATGAGCAGTTCTTC
NA	TRBJ1-2	14	NA	TRBV10-3	CAISDWEWAYGYTF	TGTGCCATCAGTGACTGGGAGTGGGCCTATGGCTACACCTTC
NA	TRBJ1-1	12	NA	TRBV14	CASSPGPPGAFF	TGTGCCAGCAGCCCGGGGCCCCCGGGAGCTTTCTTT
many	TRBJ2-2	15	NA	TRBV7-2	CASTLTGIDTGELFF	TGTGCCAGCACCTTGACAGGAATCGACACCGGGGAGCTGTTTTTT
many	TRBJ2-7	15	TRBD2	TRBV7-9	CASSTRTSGRYEQYF	TGTGCCAGCAGCACCCGGACTAGCGGGAGGTACGAGCAGTACTTC
NA	TRBJ2-3	17	TRBD2	TRBV2	CASTRGLAGRGTDTQYF	TGTGCCAGCACGCGGGGACTAGCGGGACGTGGGACAGATACGCAGTATTTT
NA	TRBJ2-1	15	NA	TRBV13	CASSSSRGSYNEQFF	TGTGCCAGCAGCTCGTCGCGCGGCTCCTACAATGAGCAGTTCTTC
many	TRBJ1-1	14	NA	TRBV28	CASPPVGGNTEAFF	TGTGCCAGCCCCCCCGTAGGTGGAAACACTGAAGCTTTCTTT
many	TRBJ1-1	17	NA	TRBV7-2	CASSLTGPGRGNTEAFF	TGTGCCAGCAGCTTAACCGGCCCGGGCAGGGGGAACACTGAAGCTTTCTTT
few	TRBJ1-4	14	NA	TRBV30	CAWTIKGLQGKLFF	TGTGCCTGGACCATAAAGGGGCTGCAGGGAAAACTGTTTTTT
NA	TRBJ2-3	17	TRBD2	TRBV19	CASPPPIGSGTTDTQYF	TGTGCCAGCCCCCCCCCAATCGGGAGCGGGACCACAGATACGCAGTATTTT
many	TRBJ2-5	14	NA	TRBV10-3	CAISGTQGQETQYF	TGTGCCATCAGTGGAACTCAGGGACAAGAGACCCAGTACTTC
NA	TRBJ2-1	13	NA	TRBV20-1	CSAPGRGGDEQFF	TGCAGTGCACCGGGACGGGGAGGCGATGAGCAGTTCTTC
NA	TRBJ1-3	14	NA	TRBV3-1	CASSPKVSGNTIYF	TGTGCCAGCAGCCCGAAGGTTTCGGGAAACACCATATATTTT
NA	TRBJ1-1	13	TRBD1	TRBV5-1	CASSFPGQARAFF	TGCGCCAGCAGCTTCCCGGGACAGGCTCGAGCTTTCTTT
NA	TRBJ2-5	15	TRBD2	TRBV7-9	CASSLRREGRETQYF	TGTGCCAGCAGCTTACGACGGGAGGGCCGAGAGACCCAGTACTTC
many	TRBJ2-7	14	NA	TRBV6-5	CASSYERGSYEQYF	TGTGCCAGCAGTTACGAAAGGGGATCCTACGAGCAGTACTTC
NA	TRBJ2-2	17	TRBD2	TRBV6-2/TRBV6-3	CASSPGQGGWLVGELFF	TGTGCCAGCAGTCCCGGCCAGGGAGGGTGGTTGGTCGGGGAGCTGTTTTTT
many	TRBJ1-2	14	NA	TRBV7-9	CASSLEGLNYGYTF	TGTGCCAGCAGCTTAGAGGGGCTCAACTATGGCTACACCTTC
NA	TRBJ2-1	17	NA	TRBV20-1	CSAPEVSKDLRFNEQSF	TGCAGTGCCCCCGAGGTGTCGAAGGACCTTCGCTTCAATGAGCAGTCCTTC
many	TRBJ2-3	14	NA	TRBV6-1	CASIQKEFTDTQYF	TGTGCCAGCATCCAAAAGGAGTTCACAGATACGCAGTATTTT
few	TRBJ1-1	14	NA	TRBV19	CASSIGQYNTEAFF	TGTGCCAGTAGTATTGGGCAGTATAACACTGAAGCTTTCTTT
NA	TRBJ2-5	12	NA	TRBV29-1	CSVHRVQETQYF	TGCAGCGTACACAGGGTCCAAGAGACCCAGTACTTC
few	TRBJ2-2	15	NA	TRBV19	CASSIGSGNTGELFF	TGTGCCAGTAGTATAGGGTCTGGAAACACCGGGGAGCTGTTTTTT
few	TRBJ2-2	16	NA	TRBV5-4	CASSTPGQTTTGELFF	TGTGCCAGCAGCACCCCGGGACAAACTACCACCGGGGAGCTGTTTTTT
many	TRBJ1-2	14	NA	TRBV7-2	CASSGFVEAYGYTF	TGTGCCAGCAGCGGCTTTGTGGAGGCGTATGGCTACACCTTC
many	TRBJ2-3	14	NA	TRBV12-3/TRBV12-4	CASSPGGVPDTQYF	TGTGCCAGCAGTCCTGGGGGAGTTCCAGATACGCAGTATTTT